This T cell receptor (beta chain) was sequenced during a study of blood T cells in healthy people across ages. This clonotype showed up just a few times. With a J-beta primer mix and a sample-barcoded 5' primer, a second PCR ran about 7 to 12 cycles. Each CDR3 protein is one row after TCRdb ran MiXCR on the 5' RACE reads. The sample holds about 800,000 distinct CDR3 sequences, approximately 25% seen once. The V gene lost 3 bases and the J gene lost 4 bases, with 12 bases spanning the gap. CDR1 KGHSH and CDR2 LQKENI come from the germline V gene. The CDR3 length is 14 residues. A further study also used this sample, focusing on T cells of mothers and their children. As reported in that work: The cDNA synthesis received all extracted RNA, at around 1.5 ug per 15 ul.

This receptor was obtained from a boy aged 5-17 years in good health. The chain is built from TRBV18 and TRBJ1-2; perhaps TRBD1 as D (6 bases). The sequenced material came from blood. In DNA form, the CDR3 reads TGTGCCAGCTCACCTGTGAAGGGGGTCTATGGCTACACCTTC. Translation gives CASSPVKGVYGYTF.